This is a list of T cell receptor beta chains from one sample in a study of blood T cell repertoires in COVID-19. Generated by immunoSEQ multiplex PCR, the TCRdb table keeps only in-frame clones and is missing some. The sample shows over 200,000 clones, more than 75% of them seen only once. The sequenced material came from peripheral blood. The receptors come from a woman aged 40 to 50 who had recovered from COVID-19. Both conserved end residues are trimmed from each CDR3.

TRBV5-6 ASSLVPANTGELF
TRBV6-1 ASSEATSWSGDTQY
TRBV5-6 ASSRGTGGWPQH
TRBV6-5 ASSWADYGYT
TRBV12-3/TRBV12-4 ASTGTRGRQF
TRBV2 ASRENRGPEGEQF
TRBV4-1 ASSQVQARSYNSPLH
TRBV7-3 ASNNGEGQPLH
TRBV19 ASSADDRGYGYT
TRBV5-5 ASSWGQGRRSGANVLT
TRBV7-7 ASRGTGGTGELF
TRBV11-2 ASSLAGAGIQY
TRBV10-1 ASPGDRASGNTIY
TRBV4-1 ASSQTDRGKDNEQF
TRBV5-4 ASNLGTDANYGYT
TRBV27 ASSFFRGYQETQY